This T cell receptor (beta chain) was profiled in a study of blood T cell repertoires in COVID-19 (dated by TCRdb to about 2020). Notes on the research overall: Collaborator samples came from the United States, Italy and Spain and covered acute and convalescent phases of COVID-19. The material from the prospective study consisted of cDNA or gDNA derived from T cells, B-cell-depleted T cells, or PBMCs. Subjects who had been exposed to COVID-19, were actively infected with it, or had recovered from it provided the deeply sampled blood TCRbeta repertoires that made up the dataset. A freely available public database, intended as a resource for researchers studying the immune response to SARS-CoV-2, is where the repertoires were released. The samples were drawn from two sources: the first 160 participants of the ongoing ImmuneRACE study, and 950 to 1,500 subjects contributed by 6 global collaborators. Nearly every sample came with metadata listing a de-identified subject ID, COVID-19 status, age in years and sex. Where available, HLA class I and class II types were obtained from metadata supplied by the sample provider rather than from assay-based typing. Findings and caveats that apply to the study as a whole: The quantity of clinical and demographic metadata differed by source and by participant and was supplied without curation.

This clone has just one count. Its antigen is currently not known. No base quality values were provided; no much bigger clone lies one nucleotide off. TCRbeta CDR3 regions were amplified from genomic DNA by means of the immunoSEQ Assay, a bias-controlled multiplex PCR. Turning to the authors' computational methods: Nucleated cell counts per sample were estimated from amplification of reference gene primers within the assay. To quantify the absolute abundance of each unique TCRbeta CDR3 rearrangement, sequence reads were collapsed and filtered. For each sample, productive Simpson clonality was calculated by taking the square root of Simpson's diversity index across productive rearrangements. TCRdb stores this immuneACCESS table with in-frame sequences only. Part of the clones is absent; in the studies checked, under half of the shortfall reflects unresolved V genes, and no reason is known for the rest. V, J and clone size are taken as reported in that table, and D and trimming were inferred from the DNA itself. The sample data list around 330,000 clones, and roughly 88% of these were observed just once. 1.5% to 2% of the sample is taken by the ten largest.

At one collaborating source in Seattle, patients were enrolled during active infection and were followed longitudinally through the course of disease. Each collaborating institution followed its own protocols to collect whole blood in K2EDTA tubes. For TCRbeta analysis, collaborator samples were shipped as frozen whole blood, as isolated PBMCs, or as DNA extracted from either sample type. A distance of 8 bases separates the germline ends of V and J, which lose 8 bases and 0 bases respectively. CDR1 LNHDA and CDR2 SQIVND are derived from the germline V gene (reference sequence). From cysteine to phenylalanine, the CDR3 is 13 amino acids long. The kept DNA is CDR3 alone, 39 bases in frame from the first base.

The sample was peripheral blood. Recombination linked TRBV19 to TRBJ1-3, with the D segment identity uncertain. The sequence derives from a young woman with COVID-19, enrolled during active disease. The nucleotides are TGTGCCAGTTGCCTGAGCTCTGGAAACACCATATATTTT. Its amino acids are CASCLSSGNTIYF.